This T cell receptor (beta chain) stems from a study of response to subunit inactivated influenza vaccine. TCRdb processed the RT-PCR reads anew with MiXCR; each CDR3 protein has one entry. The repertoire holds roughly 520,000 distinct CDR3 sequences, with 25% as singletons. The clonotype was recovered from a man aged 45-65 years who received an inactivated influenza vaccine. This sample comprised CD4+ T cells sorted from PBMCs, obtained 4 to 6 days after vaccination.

DNA of the CDR3: TGTGCCAGCAGCCGCCCCGCGGGGGCCTACGAGCAGTACTTC. The encoded protein is CASSRPAGAYEQYF. V is TRBV3-1 and J is TRBJ2-7; 7 bases line up with TRBD2. The V segment lost 4 bases and the J segment 2 bases; nucleotides outside the gene matches: 5. CDR1 is LGHDT and CDR2 is YNNKEL in the germline V gene (reference sequence). This CDR3 region has 14 residues.